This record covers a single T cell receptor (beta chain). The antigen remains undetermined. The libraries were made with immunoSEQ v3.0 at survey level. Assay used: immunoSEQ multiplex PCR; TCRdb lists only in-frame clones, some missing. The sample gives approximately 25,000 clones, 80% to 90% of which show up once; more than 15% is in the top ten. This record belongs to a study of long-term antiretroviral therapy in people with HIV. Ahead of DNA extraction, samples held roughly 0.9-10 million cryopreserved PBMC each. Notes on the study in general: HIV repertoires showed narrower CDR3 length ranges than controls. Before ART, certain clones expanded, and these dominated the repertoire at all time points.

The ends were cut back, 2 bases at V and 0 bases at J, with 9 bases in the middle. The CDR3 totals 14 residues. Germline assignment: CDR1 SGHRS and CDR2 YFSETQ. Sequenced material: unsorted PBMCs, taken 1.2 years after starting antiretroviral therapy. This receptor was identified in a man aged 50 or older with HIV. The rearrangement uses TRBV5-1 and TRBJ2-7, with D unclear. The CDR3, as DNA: TGCGCCAGCAGCTTATCACAGCTCTCCTACGAGCAGTACTTC. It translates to CASSLSQLSYEQYF.